Listed here are 21 T cell receptor beta chains from one sample, sequenced in a study of beta chain features in type 1 diabetes. Study findings and constraints: People with Type 1 diabetes carried modestly yet significantly shorter TCRB CDR3s in all four CD4+ subsets.

Antigen specificity for these receptors is unknown. The authors reverse transcribed all of the isolated RNA, so sequencing captured expressed TCRB transcripts. Clones were read by immunoSEQ multiplex PCR, and TCRdb kept only the in-frame ones, dropping some. The top ten clones hold about 1% of a sample with 300,000 to 350,000 clones, around 9% of them seen once. Sequenced: central memory CD4+ T cells from blood. The receptors stem from a man aged 30 to 39 with type 1 diabetes.

The chain couples TRBV10-3 to TRBJ1-5; D is ambiguous. The CDR3 is 14 residues long. From germline, CDR1 is ENHRY and CDR2 SYGVKD. Trimming took 4 bases from V and 1 from J, leaving 8 bases between them. The DNA for the CDR3 is TGTGCCATCAGTGGGGGTCTCAGCAATCAGCCCCAGCATTTT. It specifies CAISGGLSNQPQHF.

This chain connects TRBV7-6 to TRBJ2-1, with 7 bases lining up with TRBD1. The CDR3 is 15 residues long. Germline V gene sequence: CDR1 SGHVS, CDR2 FNYEAQ. V was pared by 5 bases and J by 2 bases, with 6 bases of the junction left unmatched. CDR3 nucleotides: TGTGCCAGCAGCCCGAAGGGACAGCCCTACAATGAGCAGTTCTTC. This codes for CASSPKGQPYNEQFF.

This clone was found a few times. CDR3 residues: CASSQIRDRYNEQFF. The CDR3 nucleotides are TGTGCCAGCAGTCAGATCCGGGACAGATACAATGAGCAGTTCTTC. V is TRBV5-6 and J is TRBJ2-1; TRBD1 matches at 7 bases. The CDR3 contains 15 residues. Per the germline V gene, CDR1 is SGHDT and CDR2 is YYEEEE. Unmatched junction bases numbered 9, after V lost 5 bases and J lost 4 bases.

This clone has a count of ten or more. The chain couples TRBV23-1 to TRBJ1-5; D unclear. TRBV23-1 counts as an open reading frame of uncertain function. This CDR3 region has 14 residues. V was trimmed by 6 bases and J by 5 bases, leaving 14 bases between them. Here the CDR3 reads CASSRRREDQPQHF. The CDR3 DNA reads as TGCGCCAGCAGCCGTCGCCGGGAGGATCAGCCCCAGCATTTT.

This clone was counted only a few times. The chain links TRBV5-1 to TRBJ1-2, with D maybe TRBD1 (5 bases). CDR1 and CDR2 (germline): SGHRS, YFSETQ. The CDR3 has 15 amino acids. Trimming took off 4 bases at V and 4 bases at J, with 17 bases between the two ends. Written as DNA, the CDR3 is TGCGCCAGCAGCAACCCAGGGAGCCCCTTCTATGGCTACACCTTC. Translated: CASSNPGSPFYGYTF.

V gene TRBV6-5 combines with J gene TRBJ1-2, with D unresolved. Trimming stripped 2 bases from V and 5 bases from J, with 12 bases between. Germline-derived CDR1 and CDR2 are MNHEY and SVGAGI. This CDR3 has 14 amino acids. The CDR3 bases are TGTGCCAGCAGTTACGGGGAGACTGGGTATGGCTACACCTTC. As protein: CASSYGETGYGYTF.

In this sample, this clone turned up a few times. This rearrangement joins TRBV12-5 to TRBJ1-3, with D uncertain. Germline lookup yields CDR1 LGHNT and CDR2 FRNRAP. V lost 2 bases and J 2 bases, leaving 7 bases between the germline ends. This CDR3 region has 14 residues. The CDR3 region is CASGLISTGNTIYF. Here the CDR3 DNA reads TGTGCTAGTGGTTTGATATCGACTGGAAACACCATATATTTT.

This clone appeared many times. The chain has TRBV29-1 and TRBJ2-7, with D unclear. Germline CDR1 and CDR2: SQVTM and ANQGSEA. The CDR3 consists of 13 residues. Trimming shortened V by 8 bases and J by 2 bases, and 16 bases separated the two germline ends. In DNA, the CDR3 is TGCAGCCCTAAGGTGGTAGGAACCTACGAGCAGTACTTC. Translated: CSPKVVGTYEQYF.

This clone was recorded a few times. CDR3 sequence reads: CASSLLRNTGTSLREFF. For the CDR3, the DNA is TGTGCCAGCAGTTTATTGCGAAACACCGGGACTAGCCTTCGGGAGTTCTTC. The chain uses TRBV28 and TRBJ2-1; 9 nucleotides match TRBD2. The V segment lost 1 base and the J segment 14 bases; nucleotides outside the gene matches: 18. The CDR3 contains 17 residues. Germline CDR1 MDHEN, CDR2 SYDVKM.

The genes are TRBV9 and TRBJ1-1, with D possibly TRBD1 on 5 matching bases. V dropped 3 bases and J dropped 3 bases, with 15 bases sitting between them. There are 15 residues in the CDR3. Germline lookup yields CDR1 SGDLS and CDR2 YYNGEE. CDR3 sequence (DNA): TGTGCCAGCAGCGAAACCGGGACTTCGTACACTGAAGCTTTCTTT. As protein: CASSETGTSYTEAFF. Filled out from reference TRBV9 and TRBJ1-1, the complete variable domain reads DSGVTQTPKHLITATGQRVTLRCSPRSGDLSVYWYQQSLDQGLQFLIQYYNGEERAKGNILERFSAQQFPDLHSELNLSSLELGDSALYFCASSETGTSYTEAFFGQGTRLTVV.

The chain recombines TRBV5-1 with TRBJ2-2, with D unclear. Germline CDR1 SGHRS, CDR2 YFSETQ. The V end was cut by 6 bases, the J end by 6 bases, with 18 bases between. CDR3 size: 15 residues. Written as DNA, the CDR3 is TGCGCCAGCATGAAAGACAAAGAAGTGCCCGGGGAGCTGTTTTTT. Its translation is CASMKDKEVPGELFF.

This clone was counted between two and nine times. This rearrangement joins TRBV7-2 to TRBJ1-1; D is uncertain. The germline V and J ends were trimmed by 1 base and 10 bases, with 13 bases remaining between them. This CDR3 is 13 amino acids long. The germline CDR1 and CDR2 sequences are SGHTA and FQGNSA. The CDR3 DNA is TGTGCCAGCAGCTTAGAACGGGCTGCGTCAGCTTTCTTT. This codes for CASSLERAASAFF.

This chain links TRBV6-5 with TRBJ1-6; D unclear. The CDR3 runs 11 residues. The V gene lost 7 bases and the J gene lost 9 bases, with 7 bases spanning the gap. Germline V gene data show CDR1 as MNHEY and CDR2 as SVGAGI. CDR3 nucleotides: TGTGCCAGCAATATGGGTTCACCCCTCCACTTT. It specifies CASNMGSPLHF.

The table lists this clone with a few counts. The chain joins TRBV6-6 to TRBJ2-3; a possible D gene is TRBD2 (6 bases). This CDR3 region has 15 residues. Per the germline V gene, CDR1 is MNHNY and CDR2 is SVGAGI (reference sequence). The V and J ends lost 0 bases and 3 bases respectively, with 10 bases between them. The CDR3 spells CASSYSPGVTDTQYF. The CDR3 DNA follows: TGTGCCAGCAGTTACTCGCCGGGGGTGACAGATACGCAGTATTTT.

The gene calls are TRBV12-5 and TRBJ2-6; D remains ambiguous. This CDR3 comprises 13 residues. The V gene's germline CDR1 is LGHNT and CDR2 FRNRAP. Trimming cost V 6 bases and J 4 bases, with 7 bases left between them. CDR3 sequence (DNA): TGTGCTAGTGGGAAGACAGGGGCCAACGTCCTGACTTTC. Protein product: CASGKTGANVLTF. Full variable domain (rest looked up from reference TRBV12-5 and TRBJ2-6): DARVTQTPRHKVTEMGQEVTMRCQPILGHNTVFWYRQTMMQGLELLAYFRNRAPLDDSGMPKDRFSAEMPDATLATLKIQPSEPRDSAVYFCASGKTGANVLTFGAGSRLTVL.

This clone was detected a few times. The chain combines TRBV5-1 with TRBJ2-2; TRBD1 aligns across 11 bases. Germline V gene data show CDR1 as SGHRS and CDR2 as YFSETQ. V gave up 4 bases and J gave up 5 bases; unmatched junction bases: 7. The CDR3 totals 16 residues. The CDR3 DNA reads TGCGCCAGCAGCGACGGACAGGGGGCAGCTACCGGGGAGCTGTTTTTT. Its protein product is CASSDGQGAATGELFF.

This clone was seen a few times. The chain employs TRBV2 and TRBJ2-1; the D is unclear. Trimming pared 2 bases from V and 8 bases from J, leaving 10 bases between. Germline-derived CDR1 and CDR2 are SNHLY and FYNNEI. This CDR3 has 13 amino acids. The CDR3 spells CASSERALHEQFF. Written as DNA, the CDR3 is TGTGCCAGCAGTGAAAGGGCTCTCCATGAGCAGTTCTTC.

This clone was observed a few times. The rearrangement joins TRBV5-6 to TRBJ1-1; the D gene is possibly TRBD1 (6 bases). The CDR3 sequence is 15 residues long. V lost 5 bases and J 2 bases, leaving 16 bases between the germline ends. The V gene's germline CDR1 is SGHDT and CDR2 YYEEEE. The CDR3: CASSPTPGANTEAFF. For the CDR3, the DNA is TGTGCCAGCAGTCCTACTCCGGGGGCTAACACTGAAGCTTTCTTT.

The chain joins TRBV29-1 to TRBJ1-1; D not resolved. Germline lookup yields CDR1 SQVTM and CDR2 ANQGSEA. The CDR3 sequence is 12 residues long. V was shortened by 4 bases and J by 4 bases, with 10 bases between the two germline ends. The CDR3 here is CSVAVFGTEAFF. The CDR3 DNA follows: TGCAGCGTTGCCGTTTTCGGCACTGAAGCTTTCTTT. Together with reference TRBV29-1 and TRBJ1-1, the CDR3 gives the full variable domain: SAVISQKPSRDICQRGTSLTIQCQVDSQVTMMFWYRQQPGQSLTLIATANQGSEATYESGFVIDKFPISRPNLTFSTLTVSNMSPEDSSIYLCSVAVFGTEAFFGQGTRLTVV.

This clone was counted at least ten times. V and J are TRBV4-3 and TRBJ2-3, with D perhaps assigned TRBD1 or TRBD2 (5 bases each). Per germline, CDR1 LGHNA and CDR2 YSLEER. The CDR3 length is 17 residues. V lost 0 bases, J lost 6 bases, and 19 bases lay in between. Here the CDR3 reads CASSQDDPGQEGDTQYF. CDR3 in DNA: TGCGCCAGCAGCCAAGATGATCCCGGGCAAGAGGGGGATACGCAGTATTTT.

This clone was seen more than once but under ten times. The chain uses TRBV29-1 and TRBJ1-2; D uncertain. Trimming pared 5 bases from V and 6 bases from J, leaving 13 bases between. The CDR3 loop spans 12 amino acids. Looked up from germline, CDR1 is SQVTM and CDR2 is ANQGSEA. DNA of the CDR3: TGCAGCGTTCCGACCAGCTCTAATGGCTACACCTTC. Amino acid sequence: CSVPTSSNGYTF.